Given below is one TCR beta chain in context. The data were taken from a study of blood T cell repertoires in COVID-19. The overall study: Some COVID-19 samples were acute and others convalescent; all came from the United States, Italy and Spain.

Authors' processing steps: The authors estimated nucleated cell counts from reference gene primer amplification. TCRdb keeps only in-frame clones here, not all; method: immunoSEQ multiplex PCR. From that table come the V and J calls and clone size; the DNA was used to work out D and trimming. There are some 300,000 clones in the sample; 75% to 90% occur only once, and 1.5% to 2% lies in the top ten. The germline CDR1 and CDR2 sequences are SGHRS and YFSETQ. V lost 6 bases and J lost 0; bases outside the gene matches: 16. There are 18 residues in the CDR3. All recovered Cohort 3 donors got two negative PCRs, got clearance, or saw symptom resolution.

The sequence came from a woman in her thirties or forties who had recovered from COVID-19. J is TRBJ1-2 and V is TRBV5-1; TRBD1 matches at 8 bases. The sequenced sample was PBMCs or T cells enriched from blood (not recorded which). CDR3 coding DNA: TGCGCCAGCAAACCTTCCCCAGGGGGCGTCTGGTCTAACTATGGCTACACCTTC. Translated, it gives CASKPSPGGVWSNYGYTF.